This T cell receptor (beta chain) derives from a study of control samples from healthy donors and cancer patients. Using immunoSEQ multiplex PCR, the repertoire was profiled, and TCRdb retains in-frame clones only, with some absent. The table lists hundreds of thousands of clones, around 90% of them singletons. Looked up from germline, CDR1 is SNHLY and CDR2 is FYNNEI. The CDR3 is 19 residues long. With 2 bases clipped from V and 2 bases from J, the junction kept 9 bases outside the gene matches. V and J are TRBV2 and TRBJ2-3; TRBD2 matches 14 bases. The receptor was derived from a man aged 35 to 55 with head and neck cancer. Sequenced: PBMCs. CDR3 in DNA: TGTGCCAGCAGTGAAAGGGGACTAGCGGGAGCGAGGGACACAGATACGCAGTATTTT. As protein: CASSERGLAGARDTDTQYF.